This TCR beta chain was captured by sequencing in a study of shared clonotypes between healthy human individuals (dated by TCRdb to about 2020). Broadly, across the study: The cohort included three men and a couple of women between 18 and 49 years of age. To estimate repertoire size and how much clonotypes are shared between individuals, the study performed deep sequencing of blood TCR repertoires from 4 to 6 healthy adults. Per donor, leukapheresis produced somewhere between about 0.8 and 9 billion PBMCs. Different laboratories and diverse techniques were used to prepare libraries and sequence TCR repertoires, to increase sequencing depth and limit assay-specific biases. Per donor, three plates each were used for CD4 naive and CD4 memory, two for CD8 naive, and one for CD8 memory. The investigation overall reported the following: Pairwise subsampling indicated that sequencing depth was expected to affect the degree of clonotype sharing among donors. Naive subsets generally had larger estimated clonotype richness than memory subsets. Because the study included only a small number of donors, the genetic and exposure-history diversity represented was limited. Even with the large sequencing depth, rarefaction of the sorted-subset datasets indicated that sequencing was incomplete. Sampling was restricted to blood, and TCR repertoires in tissue are likely to differ from TCR repertoires in blood. Across a few donors, approximately 4.9% of naive CD4, approximately 3.5% of naive CD8, 2.3% of memory CD4, and 0.4% to 0.45% of memory CD8 clonotypes were shared. Clonotypes shared by all four sorted-subset donors showed higher generation probabilities than non-shared clonotypes.

The donors were healthy, HIV-negative adults with no recently reported acute infections or vaccinations. Every donor was a Caucasian adult residing in Nashville, Tennessee, USA. CD4+ T cells were enriched by magnetic negative selection, after which naive cells were positively selected on CD45RA and the negative fraction was taken as the memory subset. Blood was obtained by leukapheresis, after which PBMCs were separated by Ficoll-Histopaque density gradient centrifugation and cryopreserved in liquid nitrogen vapor phase. Analytical flow cytometry was used to check the purity and quantity of each magnetically sorted T cell population. Genomic DNA was isolated from each sorted fraction and quantified by UV absorbance on a Nanodrop 2000c. For this clone: There is no known antigen for this receptor. No qualities accompany the bases; no much larger clone lies one base away.

The CDR3 holds 12 amino acids from the cysteine to the phenylalanine. Solely the CDR3 DNA is kept, with 36 bases framed from the first base. Trimming at the junction amounts to 1 base on V and 4 bases on J, and the germline ends lie 2 bases apart. Per the germline V gene, SGHVS is the CDR1 and FQNEAQ is the CDR2. Using the deep immunoSEQ assay, multiplex PCR amplified TCR CDR3 regions from genomic DNA. Extracted genomic DNA from each cell subset was spread evenly across all wells of several immunoSEQ 96-well plates, with each plate serving as a replicate. For sorted subsets, approximately 210 ng of genomic DNA, equivalent to roughly 33,000 T cell genomes, went into each replicate PCR. Purified libraries were measured with a Qubit 3.0 fluorometer, size-checked on a Bioanalyzer 2100, and measured again with the KAPA Library Quantification kit. Every immunoSEQ 96-well plate was sequenced on a dedicated single-read 150-cycle Illumina NextSeq 550 flow cell. The original pipeline was this. Because the immunoSEQ output held only junctional sequences and lacked quality scores, the filtering could not match the filtering applied to full-length reads. Sequences were annotated with PyIR, a Python wrapper for IgBLAST v1.9, using IMGT germline references to assign V/J genes and CDR3. Reads were filtered out if the reads had weak V/J assignments (E-value above 1e-6), no CDR3, stop codons, out-of-frame junctions, or ambiguous translated residues. V3J clonotypes were defined as sequences sharing an identical inferred V gene, J gene, and CDR3 amino acid sequence. Percentage overlap between repertoires was computed as shared unique clonotypes divided by the size of the smaller repertoire. Richness of each repertoire was evaluated using RTK rarefaction, the Chao1 estimator, and Recon v2.1 estimates of unobserved clonotypes. For all TCRbeta clonotypes obtained by the gDNA method from a few donors, generation probabilities were computed with OLGA. TCRdb mirrors the immuneACCESS table, restricted to in-frame sequences. Some clones are absent from its copies; in checked studies, under half trace to an unresolved V gene, and the reason for the others is unknown. V and J calls and clone size are given by that table; D and trimming were obtained from the DNA. This sample comprises approximately 2.5 million clones, about 92% of them detected only once. The ten largest clones represent about 0.13% of the sample.

The TCR comes from a man between 18 and 29 years old in good health. The sequencing input was naive CD4+ T cells sorted from blood. The cell subset or site label for this specimen denotes: CD45RA+ positively selected. The chain employs TRBV7-8 and TRBJ2-1; no confident D gene assignment can be made. For the CDR3, the sequence is CASSLGYNEQFF. The nucleotides read TGTGCCAGCAGCTTAGGGTACAATGAGCAGTTCTTC.